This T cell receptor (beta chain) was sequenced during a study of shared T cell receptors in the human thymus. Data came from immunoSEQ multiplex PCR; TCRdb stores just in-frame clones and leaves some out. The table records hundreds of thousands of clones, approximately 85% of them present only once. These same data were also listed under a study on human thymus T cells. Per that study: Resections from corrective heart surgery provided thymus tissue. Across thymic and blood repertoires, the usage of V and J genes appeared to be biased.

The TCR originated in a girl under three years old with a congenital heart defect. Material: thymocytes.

CDR3 amino acids: CASSSQSGRQLRYF. DNA of the CDR3: TGTGCCAGCAGTAGTCAGTCAGGAAGACAGTTAAGGTACTTC. V gene TRBV7-2 combines with J gene TRBJ2-7, with D perhaps TRBD1 (5 bases). The length of the CDR3 is 14 residues. CDR1 SGHTA and CDR2 FQGNSA come from the germline V gene. The V end lost 6 bases, the J end lost 12 bases, and 24 bases lay between the germline ends.